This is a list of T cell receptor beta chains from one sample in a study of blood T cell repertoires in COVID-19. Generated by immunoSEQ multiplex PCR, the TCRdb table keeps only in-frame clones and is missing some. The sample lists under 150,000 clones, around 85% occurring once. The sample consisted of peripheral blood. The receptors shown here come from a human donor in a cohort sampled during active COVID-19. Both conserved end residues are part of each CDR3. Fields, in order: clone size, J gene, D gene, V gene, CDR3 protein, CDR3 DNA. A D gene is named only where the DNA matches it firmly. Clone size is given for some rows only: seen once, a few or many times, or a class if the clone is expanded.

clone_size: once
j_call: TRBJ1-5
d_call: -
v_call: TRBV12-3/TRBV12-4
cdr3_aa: CASSFTGFQPQHF
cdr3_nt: TGTGCCAGCAGCTTTACAGGGTTTCAGCCCCAGCATTTT

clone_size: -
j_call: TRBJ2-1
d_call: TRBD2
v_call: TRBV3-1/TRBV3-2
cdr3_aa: CASSPAAGVSYNEQFF
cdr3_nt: TGTGCCAGCAGCCCAGCGGCGGGGGTCTCCTACAATGAGCAGTTCTTC

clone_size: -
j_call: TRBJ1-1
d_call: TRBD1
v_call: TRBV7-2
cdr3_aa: CASSAVGGQGSEAFF
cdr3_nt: TGTGCCAGCAGCGCCGTAGGAGGACAGGGGTCTGAAGCTTTCTTT

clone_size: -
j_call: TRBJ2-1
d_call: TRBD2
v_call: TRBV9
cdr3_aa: CASSGGTSGSLEQFF
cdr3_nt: TGTGCCAGCAGCGGAGGGACTAGCGGGAGTTTGGAGCAGTTCTTC

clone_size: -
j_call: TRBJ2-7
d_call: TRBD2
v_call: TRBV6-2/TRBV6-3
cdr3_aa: CASSYQRGPYEQYF
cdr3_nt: TGTGCCAGCAGTTACCAGCGGGGGCCTTACGAGCAGTACTTC

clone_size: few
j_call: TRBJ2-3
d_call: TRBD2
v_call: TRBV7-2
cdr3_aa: CASSPGTSGFTDTQYF
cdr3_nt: TGTGCCAGCAGCCCGGGGACTAGCGGCTTCACAGATACGCAGTATTTT

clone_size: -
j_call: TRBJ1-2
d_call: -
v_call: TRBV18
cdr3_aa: CASSAVELEGYTF
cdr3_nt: TGTGCCAGCTCCGCCGTTGAGCTCGAGGGCTACACCTTC

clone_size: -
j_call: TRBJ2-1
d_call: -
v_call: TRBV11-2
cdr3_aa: CASSLVPAGAYNEQFF
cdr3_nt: TGTGCCAGCAGCTTAGTCCCCGCAGGGGCCTACAATGAGCAGTTCTTC

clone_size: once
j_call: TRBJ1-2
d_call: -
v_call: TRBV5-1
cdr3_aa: CASSLDRNYGYTF
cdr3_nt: TGCGCCAGCAGCTTGGACAGAAACTATGGCTACACCTTC

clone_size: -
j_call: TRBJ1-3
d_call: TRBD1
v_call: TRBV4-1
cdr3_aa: CASSQLRTGGMINSGNTIYF
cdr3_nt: TGCGCCAGCAGCCAACTCCGGACAGGCGGCATGATTAACTCTGGAAACACCATATATTTT

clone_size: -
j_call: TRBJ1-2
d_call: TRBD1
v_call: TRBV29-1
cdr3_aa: CSVEEGQGDYGYTF
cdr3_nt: TGCAGCGTTGAAGAGGGACAGGGGGACTATGGCTACACCTTC

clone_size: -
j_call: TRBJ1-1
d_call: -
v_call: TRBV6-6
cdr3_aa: CASSYDERVEGGGAFF
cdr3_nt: TGTGCCAGCAGTTACGACGAGAGGGTTGAAGGAGGAGGAGCTTTCTTT

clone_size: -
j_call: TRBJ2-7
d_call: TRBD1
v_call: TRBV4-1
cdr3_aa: CASSHTGTGSYEQYF
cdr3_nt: TGCGCCAGCAGCCACACCGGGACAGGGAGCTACGAGCAGTACTTC

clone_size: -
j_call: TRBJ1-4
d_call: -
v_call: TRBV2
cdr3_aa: CASSGGRGLGLFF
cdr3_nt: TGTGCCAGCTCGGGGGGGCGCGGGTTAGGGCTGTTTTTT

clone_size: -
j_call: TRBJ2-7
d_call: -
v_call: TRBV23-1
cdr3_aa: CASSQSYQGSFYEQYF
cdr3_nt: TGCGCCAGCAGTCAAAGTTACCAGGGGTCTTTCTACGAGCAGTACTTC

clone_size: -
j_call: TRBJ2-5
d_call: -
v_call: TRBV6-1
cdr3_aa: CASSALHPGQIQETQYF
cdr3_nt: TGTGCCAGCAGTGCCCTCCACCCGGGACAAATTCAAGAGACCCAGTACTTC

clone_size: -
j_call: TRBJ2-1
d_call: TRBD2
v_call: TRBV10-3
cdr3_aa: CAISEDSGRAYNEQFF
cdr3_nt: TGTGCCATCAGTGAAGATAGCGGGAGAGCCTACAATGAGCAGTTCTTC

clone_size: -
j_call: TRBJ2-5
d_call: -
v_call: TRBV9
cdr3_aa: CASSLAPVQETQYF
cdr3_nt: TGTGCCAGCAGCCTAGCTCCGGTCCAAGAGACCCAGTACTTC

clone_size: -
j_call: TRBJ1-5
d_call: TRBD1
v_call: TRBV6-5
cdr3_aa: CASSYDQGADQPQHF
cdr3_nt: TGTGCCAGCAGTTACGATCAGGGGGCGGATCAGCCCCAGCATTTT

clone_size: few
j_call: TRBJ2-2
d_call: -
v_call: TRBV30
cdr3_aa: CAWSVQGGTGELFF
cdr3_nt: TGTGCCTGGAGTGTACAGGGCGGGACCGGGGAGCTGTTTTTT

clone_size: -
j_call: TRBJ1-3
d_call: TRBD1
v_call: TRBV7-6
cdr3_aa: CASNVPGQGKNPGNTIYF
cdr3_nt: TGTGCCAGCAACGTCCCGGGACAGGGTAAAAACCCTGGAAACACCATATATTTT

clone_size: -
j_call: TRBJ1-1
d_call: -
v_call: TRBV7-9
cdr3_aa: CASSLLGAIRLLNEGAFF
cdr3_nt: TGTGCCAGCAGCTTATTGGGGGCCATACGACTGCTAAACGAGGGAGCTTTCTTT

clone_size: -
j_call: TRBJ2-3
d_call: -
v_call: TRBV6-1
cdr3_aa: CASSDLQGVGTDTQYF
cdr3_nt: TGTGCCAGCAGTGATCTTCAGGGTGTAGGCACAGATACGCAGTATTTT

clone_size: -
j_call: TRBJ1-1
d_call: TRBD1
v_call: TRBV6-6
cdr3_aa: CASSYPREGARTEAFF
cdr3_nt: TGTGCCAGCAGTTACCCCCGGGAGGGGGCGAGGACTGAAGCTTTCTTT

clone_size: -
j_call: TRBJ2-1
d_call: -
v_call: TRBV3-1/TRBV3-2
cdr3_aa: CASSTLGGTQDNEQFF
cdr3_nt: TGTGCCAGCAGCACTCTTGGCGGCACCCAAGACAATGAGCAGTTCTTC

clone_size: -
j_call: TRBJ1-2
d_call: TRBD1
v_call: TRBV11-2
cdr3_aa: CASSPQGQGEGYTF
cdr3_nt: TGTGCCAGCAGCCCACAGGGACAGGGAGAAGGCTACACCTTC

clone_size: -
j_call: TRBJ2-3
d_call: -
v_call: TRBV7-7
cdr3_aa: CASSLDPGLFTDTQYF
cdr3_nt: TGTGCCAGCAGCTTAGACCCGGGACTGTTCACAGATACGCAGTATTTT

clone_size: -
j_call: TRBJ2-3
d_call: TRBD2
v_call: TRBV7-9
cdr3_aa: CASSRPSGRAWDTQYF
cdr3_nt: TGTGCCAGCAGCCGACCTAGCGGGAGGGCCTGGGATACGCAGTATTTT

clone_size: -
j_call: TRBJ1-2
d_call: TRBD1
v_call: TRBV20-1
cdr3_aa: CSASSGDRHYGYTF
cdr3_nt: TGCAGTGCTAGTAGTGGGGACAGGCACTATGGCTACACCTTC

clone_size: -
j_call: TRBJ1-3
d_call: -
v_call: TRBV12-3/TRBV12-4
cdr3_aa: CASRRDGNTIYF
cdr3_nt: TGTGCCAGCAGGCGCGATGGAAACACCATATATTTT

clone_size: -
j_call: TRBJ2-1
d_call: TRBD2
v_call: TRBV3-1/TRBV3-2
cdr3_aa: CASSQELPLAGVDEQFF
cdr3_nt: TGTGCCAGCAGCCAAGAATTACCCCTAGCGGGAGTCGATGAGCAGTTCTTC

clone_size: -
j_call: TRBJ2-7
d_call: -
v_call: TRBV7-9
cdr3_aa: CASTAWAGETSSYEQYF
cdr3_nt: TGTGCCAGCACCGCTTGGGCAGGAGAAACTAGCTCCTACGAGCAGTACTTC

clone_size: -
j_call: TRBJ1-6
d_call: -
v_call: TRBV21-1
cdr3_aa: CASRWTETNSPLHF
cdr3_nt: TGTGCCAGCAGGTGGACAGAGACAAATTCACCCCTCCACTTT

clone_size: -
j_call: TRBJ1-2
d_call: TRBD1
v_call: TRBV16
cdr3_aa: CASSQLPGQGGYTF
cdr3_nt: TGTGCCAGCAGCCAACTCCCGGGACAGGGTGGCTACACCTTC

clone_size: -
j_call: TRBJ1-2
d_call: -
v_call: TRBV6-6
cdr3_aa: CASSRQDGYGYTF
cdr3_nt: TGTGCCAGCAGCAGACAGGACGGGTATGGCTACACCTTC

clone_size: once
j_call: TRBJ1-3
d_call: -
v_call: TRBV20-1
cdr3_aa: CSASGGPPGNTIYF
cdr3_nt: TGCAGTGCTAGTGGGGGGCCGCCTGGAAACACCATATATTTT

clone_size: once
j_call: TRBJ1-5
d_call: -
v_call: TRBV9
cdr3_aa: CASSVDGGRSNQPQHF
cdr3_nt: TGTGCCAGCAGCGTAGATGGGGGCAGGAGCAATCAGCCCCAGCATTTT

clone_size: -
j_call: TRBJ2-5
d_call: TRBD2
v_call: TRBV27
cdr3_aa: CASSFFGGLQETQYF
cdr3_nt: TGTGCCAGCAGTTTTTTCGGGGGGTTACAAGAGACCCAGTACTTC

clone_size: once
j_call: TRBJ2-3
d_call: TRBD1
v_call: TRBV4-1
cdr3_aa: CASSQTGVADTQYF
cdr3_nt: TGCGCCAGCAGCCAGACAGGGGTGGCAGATACGCAGTATTTT

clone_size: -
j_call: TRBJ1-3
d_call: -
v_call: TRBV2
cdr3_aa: CASSEGQAAGNTIYF
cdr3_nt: TGTGCCAGCAGTGAAGGACAGGCGGCTGGAAACACCATATATTTT

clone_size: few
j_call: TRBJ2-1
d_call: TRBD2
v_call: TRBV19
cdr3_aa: CASSTRIISGGYKYNEQFF
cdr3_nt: TGTGCCAGTAGTACGCGAATTATCAGCGGGGGGTACAAATACAATGAGCAGTTCTTC

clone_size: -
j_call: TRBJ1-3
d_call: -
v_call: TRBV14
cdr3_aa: CAIPNRVIDSNTIYF
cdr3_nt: TGTGCCATACCCAACAGGGTTATCGACTCTAACACCATATATTTT

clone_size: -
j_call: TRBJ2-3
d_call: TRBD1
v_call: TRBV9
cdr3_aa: CASSVTGEVSTDTQYF
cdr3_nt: TGTGCCAGCAGCGTGACAGGGGAGGTCAGCACAGATACGCAGTATTTT

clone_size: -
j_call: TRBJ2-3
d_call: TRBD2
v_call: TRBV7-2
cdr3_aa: CASSLEGLAASTDTQYF
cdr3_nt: TGTGCCAGCAGCTTAGAAGGTCTAGCGGCTAGCACAGATACGCAGTATTTT

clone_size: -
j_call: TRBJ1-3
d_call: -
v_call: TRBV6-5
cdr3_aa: CASRSSGLRGNTIYF
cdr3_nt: TGTGCCAGCAGGTCATCAGGGCTAAGAGGAAACACCATATATTTT

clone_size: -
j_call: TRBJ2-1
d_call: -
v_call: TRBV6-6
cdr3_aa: CASSHKGLGGLNEQFF
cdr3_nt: TGTGCCAGCAGTCATAAGGGTTTGGGGGGTCTCAATGAGCAGTTCTTC

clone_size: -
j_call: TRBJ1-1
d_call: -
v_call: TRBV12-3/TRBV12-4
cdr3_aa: CASSPVAQGEAFF
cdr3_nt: TGTGCCAGCAGCCCGGTGGCCCAGGGTGAAGCTTTCTTT

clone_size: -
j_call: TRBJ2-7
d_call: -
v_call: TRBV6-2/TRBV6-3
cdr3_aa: CANSSSLVVYEQYF
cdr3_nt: TGTGCCAACAGTTCCTCGTTAGTTGTCTACGAGCAGTACTTC

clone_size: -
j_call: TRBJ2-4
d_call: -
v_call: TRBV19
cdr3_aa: CASSSRQDRNIQYF
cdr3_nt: TGTGCCAGTAGTTCTCGACAGGACCGAAACATTCAGTACTTC

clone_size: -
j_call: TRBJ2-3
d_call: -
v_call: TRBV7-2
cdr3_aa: CASSPMGGGGDTQYF
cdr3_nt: TGTGCCAGCAGCCCTATGGGGGGTGGGGGAGATACGCAGTATTTT

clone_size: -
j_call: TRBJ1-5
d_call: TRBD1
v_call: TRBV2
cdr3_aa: CASRDRGHQPQHF
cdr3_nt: TGTGCCAGCAGGGACAGGGGGCATCAGCCCCAGCATTTT

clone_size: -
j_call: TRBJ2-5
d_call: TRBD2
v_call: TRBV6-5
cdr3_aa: CASSYFLAGDETQYF
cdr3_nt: TGTGCCAGCAGTTACTTTCTAGCGGGAGATGAGACCCAGTACTTC

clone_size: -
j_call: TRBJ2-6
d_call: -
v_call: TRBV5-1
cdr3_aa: CASSIGRGSGANVLTF
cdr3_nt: TGCGCCAGCAGCATCGGACGGGGGTCGGGGGCCAACGTCCTGACTTTC

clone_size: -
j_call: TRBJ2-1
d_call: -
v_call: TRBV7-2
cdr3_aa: CASSLTGEQFF
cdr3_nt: TGTGCCAGCAGCTTAACAGGTGAGCAGTTCTTC

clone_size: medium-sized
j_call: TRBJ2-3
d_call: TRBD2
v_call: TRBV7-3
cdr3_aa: CASSRAGGSTDTQYF
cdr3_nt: TGTGCCAGCAGCCGCGCGGGGGGAAGCACAGATACGCAGTATTTT

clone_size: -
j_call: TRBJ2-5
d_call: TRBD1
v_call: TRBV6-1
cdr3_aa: CASREGGEETQYF
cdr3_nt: TGTGCCAGCAGAGAAGGGGGCGAAGAGACCCAGTACTTC

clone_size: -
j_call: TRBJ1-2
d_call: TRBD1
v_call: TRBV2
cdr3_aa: CASSNRGNYGYTF
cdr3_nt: TGTGCCAGCAGCAACAGGGGAAACTATGGCTACACCTTC

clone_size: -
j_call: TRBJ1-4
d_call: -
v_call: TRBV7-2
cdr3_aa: CASSLHQGTSGKLFF
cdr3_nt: TGTGCCAGCAGCTTACACCAGGGGACGTCCGGAAAACTGTTTTTT

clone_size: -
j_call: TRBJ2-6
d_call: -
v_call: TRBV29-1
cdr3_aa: CSVEARGGGANVLTF
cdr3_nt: TGCAGCGTTGAAGCCCGGGGTGGCGGGGCCAACGTCCTGACTTTC

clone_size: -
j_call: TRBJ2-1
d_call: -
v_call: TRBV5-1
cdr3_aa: CASSPPSGGYNEQFF
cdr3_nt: TGCGCCAGCAGCCCCCCCTCGGGTGGGTACAATGAGCAGTTCTTC